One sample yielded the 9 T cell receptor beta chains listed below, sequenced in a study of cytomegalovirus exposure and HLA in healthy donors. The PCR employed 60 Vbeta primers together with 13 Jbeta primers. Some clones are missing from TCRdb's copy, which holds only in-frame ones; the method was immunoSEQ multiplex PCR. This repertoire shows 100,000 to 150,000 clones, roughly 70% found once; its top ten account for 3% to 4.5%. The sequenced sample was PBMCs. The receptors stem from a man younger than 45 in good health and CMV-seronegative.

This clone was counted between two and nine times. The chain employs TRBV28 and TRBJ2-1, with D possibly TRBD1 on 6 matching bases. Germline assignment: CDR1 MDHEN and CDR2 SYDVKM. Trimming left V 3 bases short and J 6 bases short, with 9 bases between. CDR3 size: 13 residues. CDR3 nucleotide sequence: TGTGCCAGCAGTTTGGCAGGGGTCAATGAGCAGTTCTTC. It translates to CASSLAGVNEQFF. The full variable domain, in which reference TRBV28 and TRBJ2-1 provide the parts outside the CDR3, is DVKVTQSSRYLVKRTGEKVFLECVQDMDHENMFWYRQDPGLGLRLIYFSYDVKMKEKGDIPEGYSVSREKKERFSLILESASTNQTSMYLCASSLAGVNEQFFGPGTRLTVL.

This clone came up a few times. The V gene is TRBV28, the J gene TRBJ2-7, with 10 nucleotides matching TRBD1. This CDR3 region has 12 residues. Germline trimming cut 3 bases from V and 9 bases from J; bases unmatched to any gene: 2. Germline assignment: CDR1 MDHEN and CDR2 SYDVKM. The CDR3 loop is CASSLRTGGQYF. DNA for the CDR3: TGTGCCAGCAGTTTGAGGACAGGGGGGCAGTACTTC.

The CDR3 region has the DNA TGTGCCAGCAGCTTCCAGGGCGACTCTGGAAACACCATATATTTT. This sequence encodes CASSFQGDSGNTIYF. This sequence joins TRBV7-2 and TRBJ1-3; a weak D match, TRBD1 (5 bases). V was cut by 3 bases and J by 0 bases, with 9 bases left in between. Germline loops: CDR1 SGHTA, CDR2 FQGNSA. The length of the CDR3 is 15 residues.

The CDR3 is CASSLDRDQPQHF. The CDR3 DNA reads TGTGCCAGCAGTCTCGACAGGGACCAGCCCCAGCATTTT. The chain joins TRBV28 to TRBJ1-5; 7 bases line up with TRBD1. This CDR3 comprises 13 residues. CDR1 is MDHEN, CDR2 SYDVKM, per germline. After removal of 5 bases from V and 7 bases from J, the junction contained 5 bases not matched to a gene. The whole variable domain, filled in from reference TRBV28 and TRBJ1-5, reads DVKVTQSSRYLVKRTGEKVFLECVQDMDHENMFWYRQDPGLGLRLIYFSYDVKMKEKGDIPEGYSVSREKKERFSLILESASTNQTSMYLCASSLDRDQPQHFGDGTRLSIL.

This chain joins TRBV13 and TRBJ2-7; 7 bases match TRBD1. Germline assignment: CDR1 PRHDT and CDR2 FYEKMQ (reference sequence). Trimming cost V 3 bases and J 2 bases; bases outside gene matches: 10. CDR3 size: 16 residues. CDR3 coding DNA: TGTGCCAGCAGCTTTCGGACAGGAGAAGTGGCCTACGAGCAGTACTTC. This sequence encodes CASSFRTGEVAYEQYF.

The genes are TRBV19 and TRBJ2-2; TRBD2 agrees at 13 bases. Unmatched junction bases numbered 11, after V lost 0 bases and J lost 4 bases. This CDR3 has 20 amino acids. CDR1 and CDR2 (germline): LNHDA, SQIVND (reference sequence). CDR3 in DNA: TGTGCCAGTAGTATAGATCCCCCTACTAGCGGGGGGGCCGTCACCGGGGAGCTGTTTTTT. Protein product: CASSIDPPTSGGAVTGELFF.

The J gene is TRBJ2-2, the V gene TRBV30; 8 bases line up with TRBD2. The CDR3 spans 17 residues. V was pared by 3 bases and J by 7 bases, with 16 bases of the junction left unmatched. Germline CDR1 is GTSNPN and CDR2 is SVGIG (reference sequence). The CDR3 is CAWSRGGSGVLSGELFF. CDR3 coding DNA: TGTGCCTGGAGCCGCGGGGGTAGCGGGGTGTTAAGCGGGGAGCTGTTTTTT.

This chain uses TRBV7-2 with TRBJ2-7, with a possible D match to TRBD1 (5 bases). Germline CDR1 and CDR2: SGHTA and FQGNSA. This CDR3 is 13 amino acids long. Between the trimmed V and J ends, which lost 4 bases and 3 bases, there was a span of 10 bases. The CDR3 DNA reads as TGTGCCAGCAGCTGGACATTAAGCTACGAGCAGTACTTC. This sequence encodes CASSWTLSYEQYF.

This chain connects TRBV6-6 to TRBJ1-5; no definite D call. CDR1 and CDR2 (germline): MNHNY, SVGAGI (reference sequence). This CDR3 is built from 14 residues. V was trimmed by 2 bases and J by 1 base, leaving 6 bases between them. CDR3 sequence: CASSYAGSNQPQHF. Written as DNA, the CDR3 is TGTGCCAGCAGTTACGCGGGCAGCAATCAGCCCCAGCATTTT.